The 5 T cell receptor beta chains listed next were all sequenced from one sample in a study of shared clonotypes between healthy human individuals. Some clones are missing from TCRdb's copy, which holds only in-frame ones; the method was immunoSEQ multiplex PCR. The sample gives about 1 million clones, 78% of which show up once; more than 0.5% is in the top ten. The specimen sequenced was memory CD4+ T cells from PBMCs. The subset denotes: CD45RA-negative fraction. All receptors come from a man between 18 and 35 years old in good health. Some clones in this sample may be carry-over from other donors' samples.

CDR3 sequence reads: CASSQDRLQRKQFF. In DNA form, the CDR3 reads TGTGCCAGCAGCCAAGATAGGTTGCAGCGTAAGCAGTTCTTC. The V and J genes are TRBV4-2 and TRBJ2-1; D call uncertain. The CDR3 length is 14 residues. CDR1 is LGHNA, CDR2 YNFKEQ, per germline. Trimming removed 0 bases at V and 11 bases at J, with 14 bases between.

The CDR3 loop reads CASSAQGWDEQYF. The CDR3 DNA follows: TGTGCCAGCAGTGCACAGGGGTGGGACGAGCAGTACTTC. The chain uses TRBV27 and TRBJ2-7, with 7 bases that match TRBD1. This CDR3 spans 13 amino acids. Germline CDR1 is MNHEY and CDR2 is SMNVEV (reference sequence). J lost 5 bases, V lost 5 bases, and 6 bases had no gene match.

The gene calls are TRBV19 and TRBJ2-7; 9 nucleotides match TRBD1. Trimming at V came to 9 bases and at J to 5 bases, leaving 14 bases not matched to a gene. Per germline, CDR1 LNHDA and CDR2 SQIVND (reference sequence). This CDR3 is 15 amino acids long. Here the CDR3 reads CASRITGTGSHEQYF. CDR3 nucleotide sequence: TGTGCCAGCAGGATCACCGGGACAGGGTCCCACGAGCAGTACTTC.

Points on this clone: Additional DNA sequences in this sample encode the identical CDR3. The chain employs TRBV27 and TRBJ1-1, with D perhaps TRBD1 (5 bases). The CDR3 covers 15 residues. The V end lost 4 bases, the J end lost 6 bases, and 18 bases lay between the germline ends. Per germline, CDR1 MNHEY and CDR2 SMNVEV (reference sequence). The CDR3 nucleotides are TGTGCCAGCAGTTCGAGGACACTTCGGGGTGCTGAAGCTTTCTTT. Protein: CASSSRTLRGAEAFF.

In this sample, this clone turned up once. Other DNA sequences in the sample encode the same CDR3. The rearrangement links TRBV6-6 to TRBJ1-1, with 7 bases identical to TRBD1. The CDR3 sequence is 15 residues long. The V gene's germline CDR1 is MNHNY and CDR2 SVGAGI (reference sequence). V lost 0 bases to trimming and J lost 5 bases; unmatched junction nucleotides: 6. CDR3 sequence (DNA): TGTGCCAGCAGTTACTCAAGGGGGCTGGGGACTGAAGCTTTCTTT. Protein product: CASSYSRGLGTEAFF.